A single sample gave rise to the 3 T cell receptor beta chains below, sequenced in a study of blood T cell repertoires in COVID-19. Measured with immunoSEQ multiplex PCR; TCRdb has only the in-frame clones, and not every one. The table includes about 480,000 clones, approximately 90% detected once. Sequenced sample: PBMCs or T cells enriched from blood (not recorded which). The source of these receptors is a woman under 30 with acute COVID-19.

The CDR3 here is CASSPGLAGGQETQYF. CDR3 DNA sequence: TGTGCCAGCAGCCCCGGACTAGCTGGGGGACAAGAGACCCAGTACTTC. The J gene is TRBJ2-5, the V gene TRBV7-2, with 8 bases matching TRBD2. CDR3 length: 16 residues. With V trimmed by 5 bases and J by 2 bases, 10 bases remained unmatched. Germline V gene data show CDR1 as SGHTA and CDR2 as FQGNSA.

CDR3 sequence: CASSRWARGTEKLFF. The CDR3 DNA reads TGTGCCAGCAGCCGGTGGGCCAGGGGGACTGAAAAACTGTTTTTT. The rearrangement uses TRBV7-6 and TRBJ1-4, with TRBD1 matching 7 bases. The CDR3 extends over 15 amino acids. Germline CDR1 SGHVS, CDR2 FNYEAQ. Unmatched junction bases numbered 10, after V lost 5 bases and J lost 7 bases.

The table lists this clone with a count of one. This chain joins TRBV11-2 and TRBJ2-7, with D maybe TRBD1 (6 bases). CDR3 size: 14 residues. Trimming shortened V by 3 bases and J by 6 bases, and 15 bases separated the two germline ends. Germline lookup yields CDR1 SGHAT and CDR2 FQNNGV. The CDR3 is CASSFGAGAGEQYF. For the CDR3, the DNA is TGTGCCAGCAGCTTTGGTGCAGGGGCGGGCGAGCAGTACTTC.